This TCR beta chain was profiled in a study of Tregs in tolerant kidney transplant recipients. TCRdb's table, derived via immunoSEQ multiplex PCR, lists solely in-frame clones and lacks some. The specimen's table records 25,000 to 35,000 clones. To note about this clone: Its antigen is undetermined. The sequence runs out 3 residues before the end of the CDR3; the remainder is reconstructed from the germline J gene.

Notes on the study in general: The most relevant donor-specific Treg TCRbeta repertoire apparently came from expansion with activated donor B cells. Antigen-driven expansion was suggested because donor-specific Tregs expanded more than all Tregs in tolerant patients. Few patients were studied, so findings need validation in larger groups.

This CDR3 region has 14 residues. Germline CDR1 reads SNHLY; CDR2 reads FYNNEI. V was clipped by 4 bases and J by 0 bases, with 10 bases between them. CD4+CD25+CD127- Tregs, CD4+CD25- non-Tregs, CD4 and CD8 cells were sorted. The material sequenced was CD8+ T cells from blood, taken before the transplant. The sequence derives from a human donor who received a combined kidney and bone marrow transplant. This chain uses TRBV2 with TRBJ2-7; perhaps TRBD1 as D (5 bases). The CDR3 sequence: CASSAVGLSYEQYF. The CDR3 bases that were read are TGTGCCAGCAGTGCCGTGGGGCTCTCCTACGAG.